This T cell receptor beta chain was found in a study of blood T cell repertoires in COVID-19. Study-wide background: Specimens from acute and convalescent COVID-19 originated in the United States, Italy and Spain.

The ends lost 1 base at V and 0 bases at J; junction bases unmatched: 3. In germline, CDR1 is LGHNA, CDR2 YSLEER. The CDR3 has 18 amino acids. Clones were sequenced by immunoSEQ multiplex PCR, and TCRdb holds only the in-frame ones, with some missing. Seen here are hundreds of thousands of clones, approximately 84% observed once, and the top ten hold more than 1.5%. The sequenced sample consisted of PBMCs or T cells enriched from blood (not recorded which). This chain connects TRBV4-3 to TRBJ2-3, with 14 bases aligning to TRBD2. This receptor was identified in a man in his forties or fifties who had recovered from COVID-19. The CDR3 DNA is TGCGCCAGCAGCCAAGGGACTAGCGGGGGGCATAGCACAGATACGCAGTATTTT. Translating it yields CASSQGTSGGHSTDTQYF.